The following is a T cell receptor (beta chain) sequence with its context. Its specificity is not known. Trimming removed 7 bases from V and 10 bases from J, with 20 bases in between. The CDR3 loop spans 15 amino acids. Germline V gene data show CDR1 as MNHEY and CDR2 as SVGAGI. This sample was included in a study of vaccination effects on CD4 cells after COVID-19. Study-wide points: Pronounced clonal contraction occurred in clones induced by infection and by vaccine late after vaccination.

Sequenced by immunoSEQ multiplex PCR; TCRdb stores in-frame clones only, minus some. The table has about 73,000 clones, roughly 74% seen once. Under the ViraFEST assay, PBMC were stimulated with viral peptide pools so that antigen-specific CD4+ T cells expanded. Sequencing was performed afterwards. Scientists isolated CD4+ T cells after an approximately 10-day culture period ended. Each vaccine recipient was nucleocapsid antibody negative and had no prior SARS-CoV-2 infection. The sequence was obtained from a human donor who received a COVID-19 vaccine. The V gene is TRBV6-5, the J gene TRBJ1-6; tentatively, D is TRBD1 (6 bases). Sequenced material: CD4+ T cells from PBMCs cultured with HCoV-NL63 spike peptides, taken before COVID-19 vaccination. In nucleotides, the CDR3 is TGTGCCAGCAATCCCTATGACAGGTTCGGATCACCCCTCCACTTT. Translated, it gives CASNPYDRFGSPLHF.